The 13 T cell receptor beta chains below all came from one sample that was sequenced in a study of a mutant IDH1 vaccine in newly diagnosed glioma. No antigens are known for them. Sequenced by immunoSEQ multiplex PCR; TCRdb stores in-frame clones only, minus some. This sample has about 48,000 clones, with more than 60% found just once. Time point meaning: week 35, safety follow-up. In the vaccine, a single dose held 300 ug of the mutant IDH1 20-mer peptide, along with topical imiquimod. The sample consisted of PBMCs, taken from a glioma patient whose treatment included an IDH1 peptide vaccine. The receptors were gathered from a man in his forties or fifties with glioma.

This chain uses TRBV4-1 with TRBJ2-7; 13 nucleotides match TRBD2. CDR3 length: 14 amino acids. The V gene's germline CDR1 is MGHRA and CDR2 YSYEKL. Germline trimming cut 4 bases from V and 7 bases from J; bases unmatched to any gene: 4. This CDR3 is CASSLGTSGVEQYF. CDR3 nucleotide sequence: TGCGCCAGCAGCCTCGGGACTAGCGGGGTTGAGCAGTACTTC.

This clone was seen a handful of times. The rearrangement joins TRBV7-9 to TRBJ2-5, with D maybe TRBD2 (6 bases). Germline-derived CDR1 and CDR2 are SEHNR and FQNEAQ (reference sequence). This CDR3 has 14 amino acids. Trimming left V 5 bases short and J 5 bases short, with 15 bases between. The CDR3, as DNA: TGTGCCAGCAGCCCCCGGGAGAGCAAGGAGACCCAGTACTTC. Its protein is CASSPRESKETQYF.

In nucleotides, the CDR3 is TGTGCCAGCAGTTACTGGTTAGCGGGTAACCAAGAGACCCAGTACTTC. As protein: CASSYWLAGNQETQYF. The chain has TRBV6-5 and TRBJ2-5; 7 bases fit TRBD2. The CDR3 consists of 16 residues. Germline CDR1 is MNHEY and CDR2 is SVGAGI. The junction had 5 bases not matched to a gene; V was cut back by 1 base and J by 0 bases.

This clone was found a few times. The V and J genes are TRBV9 and TRBJ2-2; 8 bases agree with TRBD2. CDR1 and CDR2 (germline): SGDLS, YYNGEE. V trimming: 0 bases; J trimming: 8 bases; junction bases outside the gene matches: 0. The CDR3 sequence is 13 residues long. The CDR3 sequence: CASSVVAGGELFF. The DNA for the CDR3 is TGTGCCAGCAGCGTAGTAGCGGGGGGGGAGCTGTTTTTT.

This sequence joins TRBV19 and TRBJ2-7; 11 bases line up with TRBD2. The CDR3 is made up of 15 amino acids. V gave up 6 bases and J gave up 7 bases; unmatched junction bases: 11. Germline CDR1 reads LNHDA; CDR2 reads SQIVND (reference sequence). The CDR3: CASSPGTSGAREQYF. The DNA for the CDR3 is TGTGCCAGTAGCCCCGGGACTAGCGGAGCGAGGGAGCAGTACTTC.

This clone appeared many times. V usage is TRBV7-9 and J usage is TRBJ2-7, with D perhaps being TRBD1 or TRBD2 (5 bases each). Germline loops: CDR1 SEHNR, CDR2 FQNEAQ (reference sequence). The CDR3 has 16 residues. V was trimmed by 1 base and J by 3 bases, leaving 16 bases between them. CDR3 residues: CASSLGQQGRGYEQYF. DNA for the CDR3: TGTGCCAGCAGCTTAGGTCAGCAGGGTCGGGGCTACGAGCAGTACTTC. Looking up the rest from reference TRBV7-9 and TRBJ2-7 gives the full variable domain: DTGVSQNPRHKITKRGQNVTFRCDPISEHNRLYWYRQTLGQGPEFLTYFQNEAQLEKSRLLSDRFSAERPKGSFSTLEIQRTEQGDSAMYLCASSLGQQGRGYEQYFGPGTRLTVT.

The count of this clone is one. The chain has TRBV7-9 and TRBJ2-7; 10 bases align to TRBD1. Germline V gene lookup returns CDR1 SEHNR and CDR2 FQNEAQ (reference sequence). The CDR3 spans 17 residues. Germline trimming cut 4 bases from V and 5 bases from J; bases unmatched to any gene: 14. The CDR3, as DNA: TGTGCCAGCAGCTACGGACAGGGGGGTTTCGGGAGCCACGAGCAGTACTTC. Translation gives CASSYGQGGFGSHEQYF.

This clone occurred once. The chain links TRBV5-4 to TRBJ2-3; 8 positions agree with TRBD2. Germline V gene lookup returns CDR1 SGHNT and CDR2 YYREEE (reference sequence). V trimming: 0 bases; J trimming: 3 bases; junction bases outside the gene matches: 3. This CDR3 spans 15 amino acids. CDR3 sequence: CASSLGLAGTDTQYF. CDR3 nucleotides: TGTGCCAGCAGCTTGGGGCTAGCGGGTACAGATACGCAGTATTTT.

V is TRBV7-8 and J is TRBJ2-6, with 7 bases lining up with TRBD2. Trimming cost V 1 base and J 4 bases; bases outside gene matches: 7. The CDR3 is 17 amino acids. Germline V gives CDR1 SGHVS, CDR2 FQNEAQ. This chain's CDR3 is CASSLVGGSYGANVLTF. CDR3 coding DNA: TGTGCCAGCAGCTTAGTGGGGGGGTCATACGGGGCCAACGTCCTGACTTTC.

The CDR3 coding sequence is TGTGCCTGGAGTTACGGAGTGAACTATGGCTACACCTTC. This gives the protein CAWSYGVNYGYTF. This sequence joins TRBV30 and TRBJ1-2, with D unclear. The CDR3 is made up of 13 amino acids. The ends were cut back, 2 bases at V and 2 bases at J, with 9 bases in the middle. Germline values: CDR1 GTSNPN, CDR2 SVGIG (reference sequence).

This clone was seen only a few times. V gene TRBV6-5 combines with J gene TRBJ1-4; 10 bases are a match to TRBD1. This CDR3 region has 15 residues. After removal of 1 base from V and 8 bases from J, the junction contained 4 bases not matched to a gene. The germline V gene encodes CDR1 MNHEY and CDR2 SVGAGI. The CDR3 DNA follows: TGTGCCAGCAGTTACTTGGGGACAGGGGTCGAAAAACTGTTTTTT. It codes for CASSYLGTGVEKLFF.

The rearrangement uses TRBV6-5 and TRBJ2-5; D is unresolved. The CDR3 extends over 11 amino acids. V shed 2 bases and J shed 5 bases, with 3 bases lying between them. Germline lookup yields CDR1 MNHEY and CDR2 SVGAGI. CDR3 DNA: TGTGCCAGCAGTTACCGGGAGACCCAGTACTTC. It translates to CASSYRETQYF.

This chain links TRBV19 with TRBJ1-1, with D uncertain. The CDR3 has 12 amino acids. Trimming removed 8 bases at V and 2 bases at J, with 9 bases between. From germline, CDR1 is LNHDA and CDR2 SQIVND (reference sequence). CDR3 coding DNA: TGTGCCAGTCAGAGTGTAAACACTGAAGCTTTCTTT. Encoded protein: CASQSVNTEAFF. Full variable domain (missing parts from reference TRBV19 and TRBJ1-1): DGGITQSPKYLFRKEGQNVTLSCEQNLNHDAMYWYRQDPGQGLRLIYYSQIVNDFQKGDIAEGYSVSREKKESFPLTVTSAQKNPTAFYLCASQSVNTEAFFGQGTRLTVV.